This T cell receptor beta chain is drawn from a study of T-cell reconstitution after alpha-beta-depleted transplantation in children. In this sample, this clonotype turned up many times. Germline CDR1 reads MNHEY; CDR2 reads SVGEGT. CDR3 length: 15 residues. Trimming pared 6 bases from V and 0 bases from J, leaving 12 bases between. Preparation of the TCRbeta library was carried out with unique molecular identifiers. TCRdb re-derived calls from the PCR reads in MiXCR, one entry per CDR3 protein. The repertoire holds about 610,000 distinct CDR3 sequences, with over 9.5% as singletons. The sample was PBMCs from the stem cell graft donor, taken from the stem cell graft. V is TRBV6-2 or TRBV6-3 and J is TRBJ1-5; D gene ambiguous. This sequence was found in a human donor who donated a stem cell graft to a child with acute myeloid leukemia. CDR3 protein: CASSPKGYSNQPQHF. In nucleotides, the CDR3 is TGTGCCAGCAGCCCCAAAGGTTATAGCAATCAGCCCCAGCATTTT.